This TCR beta chain emerged from a study of blood T cell repertoires in COVID-19. Study at large: T cells, B-cell-depleted T cells, or PBMCs supplied cDNA or gDNA.

Per the original data handling: Amplifying reference gene primers gave estimates of nucleated cell counts. Sequencing was performed with immunoSEQ multiplex PCR; in TCRdb, only in-frame clones are kept and a portion is missing. The DNA gave D and trimming, while V, J and clone size come from that table. The sample has 150,000 to 200,000 clones; 86% are singletons. Germline assignment: CDR1 SGHRS and CDR2 YFSETQ. The CDR3 contains 13 residues. V was clipped by 4 bases and J by 2 bases, with 8 bases between them. Individuals drawn from 24 US areas were about 18 to 89 years old. The genes are TRBV5-1 and TRBJ2-3; TRBD1 is a possible D gene (5 bases). The clonotype comes from a woman aged 25 to 45 who had recovered from COVID-19. Material for sequencing was PBMCs or T cells enriched from blood (not recorded which). The CDR3 sequence: CASSPQVTDTQYF. As DNA, the CDR3 is TGCGCCAGCAGCCCACAGGTCACAGATACGCAGTATTTT.